This T cell receptor beta chain was profiled in a study of T-cell reconstitution after alpha-beta-depleted transplantation in children. Turning to this clonotype: What it binds is not known.

A library of TCRbeta sequences, prepared with unique molecular identifiers, was generated. TCRdb ran MiXCR on the PCR reads and lists one entry per CDR3 protein. The repertoire has 700,000 to 950,000 distinct CDR3 sequences, 16% of them found once; the top ten carry 5%. Study results and caveats: T-cell counts and diversity at one year post-transplant came mainly from newly produced T cells.

This CDR3 contains 18 residues. Germline-derived CDR1 and CDR2 are MNHEY and SMNVEV (reference sequence). V trimming: 1 base; J trimming: 2 bases; junction bases outside the gene matches: 9. The sequence came from a male patient between 10 and 17 years old who had a stem cell transplant for acute lymphoblastic leukemia, so the T cells may come from the graft donor. The chain couples TRBV27 to TRBJ2-1; 9 bases are a match to TRBD2. The sample consisted of PBMCs, mostly from graft donor cells, taken 360 days after TCRalphabeta/CD19-depleted stem cell transplant. The CDR3 region has the DNA TGTGCCAGCAGTTTATTAGAGTTAGCGGGAGCGCCCTACAATGAGCAGTTCTTC. Protein sequence: CASSLLELAGAPYNEQFF.